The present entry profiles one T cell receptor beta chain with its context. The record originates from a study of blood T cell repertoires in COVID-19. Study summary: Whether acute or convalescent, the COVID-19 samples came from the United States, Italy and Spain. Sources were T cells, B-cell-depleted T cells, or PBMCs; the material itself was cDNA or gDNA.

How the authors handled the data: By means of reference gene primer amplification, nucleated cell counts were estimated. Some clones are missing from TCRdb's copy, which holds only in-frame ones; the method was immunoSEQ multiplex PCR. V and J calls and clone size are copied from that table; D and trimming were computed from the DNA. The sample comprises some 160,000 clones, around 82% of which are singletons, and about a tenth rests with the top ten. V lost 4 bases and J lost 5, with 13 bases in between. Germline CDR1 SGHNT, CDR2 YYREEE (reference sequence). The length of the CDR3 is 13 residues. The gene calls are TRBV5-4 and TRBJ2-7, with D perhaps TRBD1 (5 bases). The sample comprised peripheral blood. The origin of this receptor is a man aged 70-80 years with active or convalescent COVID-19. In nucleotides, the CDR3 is TGTGCCAGCAGCCAGTGGCAGGGAAACGAGCAGTACTTC. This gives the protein CASSQWQGNEQYF.